These 31 T cell receptor beta chains came from one sample sequenced in a study of T cells in Graves' hyperthyroidism and ophthalmopathy (dated by TCRdb to the late 2010s). The library was obtained by multiplex PCR. Sequencing took place on an Illumina HiSeq 2000. Amplification of TCR beta CDR3 regions was carried out from RNA transcripts. For the first round of RT-PCR on the TCR CDR3, the HTBI primer set was used together with the Qiagen OneStep RT-PCR kit. In TCRdb, the public reads were trimmed at Q25 with fastp and aligned with MiXCR, with productive beta chains retained. Entries are consolidated by CDR3 protein sequence, retaining the most common genes and DNA. The sample table contains 600,000 to 700,000 distinct CDR3 sequences; only one count was recorded for roughly 15% of them. About 4% of the sample belongs to the ten largest clones. Sequenced sample: blood. The source is a woman between 35 and 50 years old with Graves' ophthalmopathy.

This clonotype was recorded many times. The chain employs TRBV20-1 and TRBJ1-2, with a weak D call TRBD1 (6 bases). This CDR3 comprises 12 residues. Trimming shortened V by 3 bases and J by 4 bases, and 9 bases separated the two germline ends. Germline CDR1 is DFQATT and CDR2 is SNEGSKA (reference sequence). CDR3 DNA sequence: TGCAGTGCTAGGGGGACAATCTATGGCTACACCTTC. Translating it yields CSARGTIYGYTF.

This rearrangement joins TRBV5-1 to TRBJ1-5; 7 bases fit TRBD1. Germline values: CDR1 SGHRS, CDR2 YFSETQ. The CDR3 extends over 15 amino acids. Trimming cost V 4 bases and J 5 bases; bases outside gene matches: 9. DNA for the CDR3: TGCGCCAGCAGCGTTTCCGGGACAGTTTATCAGCCCCAGCATTTT. This encodes CASSVSGTVYQPQHF.

This clonotype was found many times. V gene TRBV12-3 or TRBV12-4 combines with J gene TRBJ1-1; D possibly corresponds to TRBD1 (5 bases). The CDR3 extends over 16 amino acids. The germline V and J ends were trimmed by 3 bases and 6 bases, with 20 bases remaining between them. The DNA of the CDR3 is TGTGCCAGCAGTTTTGGGCCGGACAACGGTAGCCCTGAAGCTTTCTTT. It codes for CASSFGPDNGSPEAFF.

This clonotype occurred a few times. This sequence joins TRBV11-2 and TRBJ2-2; 12 bases line up with TRBD2. Germline V gene lookup returns CDR1 SGHAT and CDR2 FQNNGV. V lost 5 bases, J lost 1 base, and 11 bases stayed unmatched. This CDR3 spans 19 amino acids. CDR3 in DNA: TGTGCCAGCAGCCCCCAGACTAGCGGGAGACGATTGAACACCGGGGAGCTGTTTTTT. This translates into CASSPQTSGRRLNTGELFF.

This clonotype was seen at least ten times. The CDR3 here is CASSTSGRWADTQYF. DNA for the CDR3: TGTGCCAGCAGTACTAGCGGGAGGTGGGCAGATACGCAGTATTTT. The V call is TRBV12-3 or TRBV12-4, the J call TRBJ2-3; 12 bases fit TRBD2. The ends lost 5 bases at V and 4 bases at J; junction bases unmatched: 4. The CDR3 is 15 amino acids.

This clonotype has only a few counts. The chain uses TRBV19 and TRBJ1-1, with 10 bases matching TRBD1. Germline V gene sequence: CDR1 LNHDA, CDR2 SQIVND (reference sequence). The CDR3 spans 15 residues. V shed 6 bases and J 5 bases; nucleotides not matched to a gene: 9. CDR3: CASRIRTGGWTEAFF. CDR3 nucleotides: TGTGCCAGTAGAATTAGGACAGGGGGATGGACTGAAGCTTTCTTT.

J is TRBJ2-5 and V is TRBV6-1, with TRBD1 matching over 7 bases. The CDR3 is made up of 14 amino acids. Looked up from germline, CDR1 is MNHNS and CDR2 is SASEGT. V trimming: 8 bases; J trimming: 1 base; junction bases outside the gene matches: 7. The CDR3 DNA sequence: TGTGCCAGCGGGGCAGGGGGAGCCCAAGAGACCCAGTACTTC. It specifies CASGAGGAQETQYF.

This clonotype was observed many times. This chain uses TRBV6-5 with TRBJ2-7, with TRBD1 matching 12 bases. The CDR3 extends over 14 amino acids. Trimming at V came to 2 bases and at J to 6 bases, leaving 2 bases not matched to a gene. Germline V CDR1 and CDR2: MNHEY, SVGAGI. The CDR3 is CASSYPGQGAEQYF. The CDR3, as DNA: TGTGCCAGCAGTTACCCGGGACAGGGGGCCGAGCAGTACTTC.

This clonotype was seen more than once but under ten times. The gene calls are TRBV11-3 and TRBJ1-1, with 9 bases lining up with TRBD1. The CDR3 spans 20 residues. The V gene's germline CDR1 is SGHNT and CDR2 YENEEA. With 1 base clipped from V and 1 base from J, the junction kept 16 bases outside the gene matches. In DNA form, the CDR3 reads TGTGCCAGCAGCTTAGTGGGAAGACGGGACAGGGAGGGGAGGAACACTGAAGCTTTCTTT. Translated: CASSLVGRRDREGRNTEAFF.

This clonotype showed up many times. The chain has TRBV28 and TRBJ1-1, with 7 positions matching TRBD1. CDR1 MDHEN and CDR2 SYDVKM come from the germline V gene. CDR3 length: 15 residues. V was clipped by 3 bases and J by 4 bases; unmatched bases: 8. The CDR3 is CASSFEGARATEAFF. The CDR3 DNA reads TGTGCCAGCAGTTTCGAGGGGGCGCGGGCCACTGAAGCTTTCTTT.

The gene calls are TRBV5-1 and TRBJ2-7; tentative D call: TRBD2 (6 bases). The CDR3 has 15 residues. Per the germline V gene, CDR1 is SGHRS and CDR2 is YFSETQ. Trimming pared 0 bases from V and 4 bases from J, leaving 14 bases between. The CDR3 sequence is CASSLGTSREYEQYF. The CDR3 DNA follows: TGCGCCAGCAGCTTGGGCACTAGCAGGGAGTACGAGCAGTACTTC.

This clonotype was recorded at least ten times. V and J are TRBV29-1 and TRBJ2-7, with TRBD2 identical over 12 bases. The CDR3 totals 13 residues. Looked up from germline, CDR1 is SQVTM and CDR2 is ANQGSEA. Unmatched junction bases numbered 4, after V lost 7 bases and J lost 3 bases. CDR3 bases: TGCAGCGCGGGGGGACTAGCGGGCTACGAGCAGTACTTC. It yields the protein CSAGGLAGYEQYF.

Here the CDR3 DNA reads TGCAGCGTTGAAAGCGGGACGGGACAGGTGCCTCTGTATTTT. This gives the protein CSVESGTGQVPLYF. The chain couples TRBV29-1 to TRBJ2-3; tentative D call: TRBD1 (8 bases). V lost 2 bases, J lost 14 bases, and 23 bases lay in between. Per germline, CDR1 SQVTM and CDR2 ANQGSEA. This CDR3 has 14 residues.

This clonotype has more than one count but fewer than ten. V gene TRBV18 combines with J gene TRBJ2-7; 7 bases fit TRBD2. CDR3 length: 14 residues. Germline V gives CDR1 KGHSH, CDR2 LQKENI. The V and J ends lost 6 bases and 7 bases, in that order; junction bases with no gene match: 12. This chain's CDR3 is CASSQERDAGEQYF. As DNA, the CDR3 is TGTGCCAGCTCTCAGGAGCGGGACGCCGGGGAGCAGTACTTC. Combining the CDR3 with reference TRBV18 and TRBJ2-7 gives the whole variable domain NAGVMQNPRHLVRRRGQEARLRCSPMKGHSHVYWYRQLPEEGLKFMVYLQKENIIDESGMPKERFSAEFPKEGPSILRIQQVVRGDSAAYFCASSQERDAGEQYFGPGTRLTVT.

The CDR3 coding sequence is TGTGCCACCAGTGATTACGGACAGGGAGGTATGGATACGCAGTATTTT. Its protein product is CATSDYGQGGMDTQYF. V usage is TRBV24-1 and J usage is TRBJ2-3; the match to TRBD1 covers 8 bases. The germline V gene has CDR1 KGHDR and CDR2 SFDVKD. Trimming took 2 bases from V and 6 from J; bases not matched to a gene: 9. CDR3 length: 16 amino acids.

This clonotype was counted at least ten times. The rearrangement uses TRBV28 and TRBJ1-1; D not certain. Trimming took off 8 bases at V and 11 bases at J, with 18 bases between the two ends. Per the germline V gene, CDR1 is MDHEN and CDR2 is SYDVKM. This CDR3 has 12 amino acids. DNA for the CDR3: TGTGCCAGCGCATCACCGTTCGTAGATGCTTTCTTT. Residues: CASASPFVDAFF. The full variable domain, completed using reference TRBV28 and TRBJ1-1, is DVKVTQSSRYLVKRTGEKVFLECVQDMDHENMFWYRQDPGLGLRLIYFSYDVKMKEKGDIPEGYSVSREKKERFSLILESASTNQTSMYLCASASPFVDAFFGQGTRLTVV.

This clonotype was counted at least ten times. V usage is TRBV6-1 and J usage is TRBJ1-2; 9 positions agree with TRBD1. From germline, CDR1 is MNHNS and CDR2 SASEGT. CDR3 length: 14 amino acids. Trimming removed 6 bases from V and 2 bases from J; junction bases left unmatched: 4. CDR3 sequence reads: CASSRDRDNYGYTF. In DNA, the CDR3 is TGTGCCAGCAGCCGGGACAGGGACAACTATGGCTACACCTTC.

This clonotype has ten or more counts. The chain uses TRBV6-2 or TRBV6-3 and TRBJ1-2; no firm D call. CDR1 is MNHEY and CDR2 is SVGEGT in the germline V gene. The CDR3 has 13 residues. V dropped 7 bases and J dropped 7 bases, with 16 bases sitting between them. The CDR3 sequence is CASTHLSGLGYTF. In DNA, the CDR3 is TGTGCCAGCACCCACCTATCTGGACTTGGCTACACCTTC.

This clonotype was observed at least ten times. The chain carries TRBV20-1 and TRBJ1-3, with 12 bases identical to TRBD1. The length of the CDR3 is 14 residues. J gave up 4 bases and V 6 bases, and 4 bases lay outside the gene matches. The germline gives CDR1 DFQATT, CDR2 SNEGSKA (reference sequence). The CDR3 DNA is TGCAGTGCCGGGGACAGGGGGCGAGGAAACACCATATATTTT. Protein sequence: CSAGDRGRGNTIYF.

This clonotype was detected only a few times. The CDR3 DNA sequence: TGTGCCACCGCAACAGGCGCCCGGGGCGGGGAGCTGTTTTTT. Encoded protein: CATATGARGGELFF. The chain links TRBV10-3 to TRBJ2-2, with D perhaps TRBD1 or TRBD2 (5 bases each). Germline CDR1 reads ENHRY; CDR2 reads SYGVKD. V dropped 10 bases and J dropped 7 bases, with 19 bases sitting between them. CDR3 length: 14 amino acids.

This clonotype showed up many times. This chain links TRBV6-1 with TRBJ2-5; 12 nucleotides match TRBD2. J lost 4 bases, V lost 6 bases, and 9 bases had no gene match. Germline-derived CDR1 and CDR2 are MNHNS and SASEGT. CDR3 length: 16 amino acids. CDR3 residues: CASSRVTSGSGETQYF. CDR3 bases: TGTGCCAGCAGCCGGGTGACTAGCGGGAGTGGAGAGACCCAGTACTTC.

This clonotype was counted ten times or more. The V and J genes are TRBV6-1 and TRBJ2-4, with 7 bases aligning to TRBD1. The CDR3 loop spans 11 amino acids. Germline CDR1 MNHNS, CDR2 SASEGT. Unmatched junction bases numbered 5, after V lost 6 bases and J lost 12 bases. The chain's CDR3 is CASRIKGAQYF. Here the CDR3 DNA reads TGTGCCAGCAGGATAAAGGGGGCTCAGTACTTC.

This clonotype has just a few counts. At one end, the junction sequence differs from germline, possibly due to a read error. This sequence joins TRBV11-2 and TRBJ1-2, with D perhaps matching TRBD1 (5 bases). The germline V gene has CDR1 SGHAT and CDR2 FQNNGV. The CDR3 consists of 16 residues. Here the CDR3 DNA reads TGTGCCAGCAACTTAGATCGCAGGCAGGGCAGCTATGGCTACACCTTC. It yields the protein CASNLDRRQGSYGYTF.

This clonotype showed up just a few times. CDR3 in amino acids: CATSDRRESYEQYF. The CDR3 nucleotides are TGTGCCACCAGTGATCGGCGGGAGTCATACGAGCAGTACTTC. This chain connects TRBV24-1 to TRBJ2-7; 7 nucleotides align to TRBD2. Trimming at V came to 3 bases and at J to 4 bases, leaving 5 bases not matched to a gene. Germline V lookup: CDR1 KGHDR, CDR2 SFDVKD. This CDR3 region has 14 residues.

This clonotype was seen ten or more times. The chain recombines TRBV6-1 with TRBJ1-5; D gene uncertain. Germline CDR1 is MNHNS and CDR2 is SASEGT. V lost 7 bases and J lost 4, with 17 bases in between. The CDR3 is 15 amino acids. The CDR3 loop reads CASIESGTTNQPQHF. CDR3 in DNA: TGTGCCAGCATAGAGTCGGGTACTACGAATCAGCCCCAGCATTTT.

This clonotype has ten or more counts. CDR3 sequence reads: CASTQRGSSYNEQFF. CDR3 coding DNA: TGTGCCAGCACCCAAAGGGGTAGCTCCTACAATGAGCAGTTCTTC. The chain combines TRBV11-2 with TRBJ2-1; TRBD1 might be the D (5 bases). The CDR3 runs to 15 residues. Trimming removed 7 bases at V and 0 bases at J, with 13 bases between. From germline, CDR1 is SGHAT and CDR2 FQNNGV.

This clonotype was picked up many times. The V call is TRBV6-5, the J call TRBJ1-5, with 7 bases that match TRBD1. Germline CDR1 reads MNHEY; CDR2 reads SVGAGI. Trimming took 7 bases from V and 0 from J; bases not matched to a gene: 6. The CDR3 is 15 amino acids. CDR3 sequence (DNA): TGTGCCAGCATTAGGGGGCGCGGTAGCAATCAGCCCCAGCATTTT. Residues: CASIRGRGSNQPQHF.

The V and J genes are TRBV2 and TRBJ2-7, with D unresolved. Germline-derived CDR1 and CDR2 are SNHLY and FYNNEI. CDR3 length: 11 residues. The V end was cut by 7 bases, the J end by 7 bases, with 11 bases between. This CDR3 reads CASISAVEQYF. DNA of the CDR3: TGTGCCAGCATATCCGCGGTGGAGCAGTACTTC. Full variable domain (outside the CDR3, taken from reference TRBV2 and TRBJ2-7): EPEVTQTPSHQVTQMGQEVILRCVPISNHLYFYWYRQILGQKVEFLVSFYNNEISEKSEIFDDQFSVERPDGSNFTLKIRSTKLEDSAMYFCASISAVEQYFGPGTRLTVT.

This clonotype was picked up a small number of times. A much larger clonotype is one base distant, so this may be a read error. The chain uses TRBV7-2 and TRBJ1-5; D unclear. Trimming pared 1 base from V and 0 bases from J, leaving 4 bases between. CDR3 length: 14 residues. From germline, CDR1 is SGHTA and CDR2 FQGNSA. The CDR3 is CASSLVGSNQPQHF. In nucleotides, the CDR3 is TGTGCCAGCAGCTTAGTCGGTAGCAATCAGCCCCAGCATTTT.

This clonotype was counted ten times or more. This chain uses TRBV6-5 with TRBJ2-5, with 10 bases matching TRBD2. The CDR3 is 16 amino acids. CDR1 and CDR2 (germline): MNHEY, SVGAGI. Trimming removed 1 base from V and 4 bases from J; junction bases left unmatched: 6. The DNA for the CDR3 is TGTGCCAGCAGTTACTGGGCTAGCGGGAGCGGAGAGACCCAGTACTTC. Translated, it gives CASSYWASGSGETQYF.

This clonotype showed up many times. The chain joins TRBV19 to TRBJ2-7; 13 bases are a match to TRBD2. Per germline, CDR1 LNHDA and CDR2 SQIVND (reference sequence). V lost 5 bases, J lost 6 bases, and 10 bases stayed unmatched. The CDR3 is 16 residues long. CDR3 protein: CASSPRLAGGRPEQYF. CDR3 in DNA: TGTGCCAGTAGTCCCAGACTAGCGGGAGGTCGGCCCGAGCAGTACTTC. Using reference TRBV19 and TRBJ2-7 for the parts outside the CDR3, the full variable domain is DGGITQSPKYLFRKEGQNVTLSCEQNLNHDAMYWYRQDPGQGLRLIYYSQIVNDFQKGDIAEGYSVSREKKESFPLTVTSAQKNPTAFYLCASSPRLAGGRPEQYFGPGTRLTVT.